This TCR beta chain was recovered during a study of breast tumors, draining lymph nodes, adjacent tissues. Notes on the study in general: Tumors had less TCR diversity than lymph nodes, more than nontumor tissue.

Samples came from axillary lymph nodes draining the breast cancer. A single record per CDR3 protein comes from TCRdb applying MiXCR to the multiplex PCR reads. The sample records under 250,000 distinct CDR3 sequences, approximately 29% being singletons. In regard to this clonotype: The antigen remains unidentified.

The receptor comes from a female donor with breast cancer. Some clones in this sample may be carry-over from other donors' samples. What was sequenced was axillary lymph node tissue.

The CDR3 loop is CAGSSSGTGATQYF. CDR3 nucleotide sequence: TGTGCCGGCTCGTCTAGCGGGACCGGAGCCACGCAGTATTTT. The V gene is TRBV25-1, the J gene TRBJ2-3, with 9 bases matching TRBD2. Germline CDR1 MGHDK, CDR2 SYGVNS. The trim removed 11 bases at V and 9 bases at J, leaving 15 bases unmatched. The length of the CDR3 is 14 residues. Full variable domain (outside the CDR3, taken from reference TRBV25-1 and TRBJ2-3): EADIYQTPRYLVIGTGKKITLECSQTMGHDKMYWYQQDPGMELHLIHYSYGVNSTEKGDLSSESTVSRIRTEHFPLTLESARPSHTSQYLCAGSSSGTGATQYFGPGTRLTVL.